A single sample gave rise to the 20 T cell receptor beta chains below, sequenced in a study of beta chain features in type 1 diabetes. The authors reverse transcribed all of the isolated RNA, so sequencing captured expressed TCRB transcripts. This table comes from immunoSEQ multiplex PCR, and its TCRdb copy is limited to in-frame clones, with some not included. Altogether around 450,000 clones are present, about an eighth being singletons, with the ten largest covering about 0.045%. The sample was naive CD4+ T cells from blood. The origin of the receptors is a woman aged 18-35 years in good health.

This clone was seen a handful of times. The chain has TRBV30 and TRBJ1-1; tentative D call: TRBD1 (5 bases). The germline V and J ends were trimmed by 4 bases and 1 base, with 10 bases remaining between them. From germline, CDR1 is GTSNPN and CDR2 SVGIG (reference sequence). CDR3 length: 13 residues. The CDR3 nucleotides read TGTGCCTGGATCAAACAGGCGAACACTGAAGCTTTCTTT. Its translation: CAWIKQANTEAFF.

Only a few counts were recorded for this clone. This chain links TRBV9 with TRBJ2-7, with 9 nucleotides matching TRBD1. V lost 4 bases, J lost 3 bases, and 11 bases stayed unmatched. From germline, CDR1 is SGDLS and CDR2 YYNGEE. The CDR3 contains 16 residues. The CDR3 nucleotides are TGTGCCAGCAGCCCAACCCCGGGACAGGGCGGCTACGAGCAGTACTTC. This codes for CASSPTPGQGGYEQYF.

A few counts support this clone. The chain links TRBV9 to TRBJ1-1, with TRBD1 matching 8 bases. The germline V gene encodes CDR1 SGDLS and CDR2 YYNGEE. CDR3 length: 15 residues. V lost 0 bases to trimming and J lost 1 base; unmatched junction nucleotides: 2. The CDR3 sequence: CASSVDGQGNTEAFF. The DNA for the CDR3 is TGTGCCAGCAGCGTAGATGGACAGGGGAACACTGAAGCTTTCTTT.

The V call is TRBV7-2, the J call TRBJ1-4; the D gene is possibly TRBD1 (5 bases). V dropped 5 bases and J dropped 5 bases, with 12 bases sitting between them. The V gene's germline CDR1 is SGHTA and CDR2 FQGNSA. This CDR3 is 14 amino acids long. The chain's CDR3 is CASSRDGKNEKLFF. CDR3 nucleotide sequence: TGTGCCAGCAGCCGGGACGGAAAGAATGAAAAACTGTTTTTT. The complete variable domain, with remaining parts taken from reference TRBV7-2 and TRBJ1-4, reads GAGVSQSPSNKVTEKGKDVELRCDPISGHTALYWYRQSLGQGLEFLIYFQGNSAPDKSGLPSDRFSAERTGGSVSTLTIQRTQQEDSAVYLCASSRDGKNEKLFFGSGTQLSVL.

As regards this clone: Other nucleotide sequences in the sample specify the same CDR3. The chain uses TRBV5-1 and TRBJ2-6; no definite D call. The V gene's germline CDR1 is SGHRS and CDR2 YFSETQ. Trimming cost V 3 bases and J 0 bases, with 4 bases left between them. There are 14 residues in the CDR3. CDR3 amino acids: CASSSNSGANVLTF. CDR3 nucleotide sequence: TGCGCCAGCAGCTCAAACTCTGGGGCCAACGTCCTGACTTTC.

The rearrangement links TRBV28 to TRBJ1-6; 9 nucleotides agree with TRBD1. The CDR3 loop spans 15 amino acids. The trim removed 3 bases at V and 10 bases at J, leaving 7 bases unmatched. The germline gives CDR1 MDHEN, CDR2 SYDVKM. CDR3 sequence (DNA): TGTGCCAGCAGTTTGGTCCCGGACAGGGGCTCACCCCTCCACTTT. As protein: CASSLVPDRGSPLHF.

This clone appeared once. The chain has TRBV2 and TRBJ2-7; D is unclear. Trimming removed 2 bases at V and 5 bases at J, with 22 bases between. The germline V gene encodes CDR1 SNHLY and CDR2 FYNNEI. CDR3 length equals 17 residues. In nucleotides, the CDR3 is TGTGCCAGCAGTGAACCGTTGGGGTTCAGGTCAAGGAACGAGCAGTACGTC. Protein sequence: CASSEPLGFRSRNEQYV.

V usage is TRBV7-9 and J usage is TRBJ1-4; D unclear. The CDR3 has 12 residues. Trimming took 10 bases from V and 5 from J, leaving 11 bases between them. CDR1 and CDR2 from the germline V gene are SEHNR and FQNEAQ (reference sequence). The CDR3 spells CATKGWNEKLFF. The DNA for the CDR3 is TGTGCCACCAAGGGTTGGAATGAAAAACTGTTTTTT.

The chain couples TRBV29-1 to TRBJ2-3; 10 bases map to TRBD1. CDR1 and CDR2 (germline): SQVTM, ANQGSEA. The CDR3 runs to 14 residues. The ends lost 6 bases at V and 2 bases at J; junction bases unmatched: 5. CDR3 coding DNA: TGCAGCGTAGGACAGGGGGTCCTCACAGATACGCAGTATTTT. Protein product: CSVGQGVLTDTQYF.

This sequence joins TRBV4-3 and TRBJ2-1, with 11 bases aligning to TRBD2. In germline, CDR1 is LGHNA, CDR2 YSLEER. This CDR3 is 18 amino acids long. J lost 3 bases, V lost 0 bases, and 7 bases had no gene match. CDR3 sequence (DNA): TGCGCCAGCAGCCAAGATCTAGCGGGAGGTCCTAACTACAATGAGCAGTTCTTC. Its translation: CASSQDLAGGPNYNEQFF.

This clone has more than one count but fewer than ten. V gene TRBV27 combines with J gene TRBJ2-7, with a tentative D call TRBD1 (6 bases). CDR1 and CDR2 (germline): MNHEY, SMNVEV (reference sequence). Between the trimmed V and J ends, which lost 2 bases and 2 bases, there was a span of 10 bases. The CDR3 is made up of 14 amino acids. The CDR3 nucleotides read TGTGCCAGCAGTTTAGCAGGGGCGGCCTACGAGCAGTACTTC. It translates to CASSLAGAAYEQYF.

V gene TRBV2 combines with J gene TRBJ1-1; the D is unclear. This CDR3 comprises 10 residues. Germline CDR1 and CDR2: SNHLY and FYNNEI. V was clipped by 10 bases and J by 1 base, with 4 bases between them. Here the CDR3 reads CATRNTEAFF. The CDR3 nucleotides read TGTGCCACCAGGAACACTGAAGCTTTCTTT. The variable domain in full, completed from reference TRBV2 and TRBJ1-1, reads EPEVTQTPSHQVTQMGQEVILRCVPISNHLYFYWYRQILGQKVEFLVSFYNNEISEKSEIFDDQFSVERPDGSNFTLKIRSTKLEDSAMYFCATRNTEAFFGQGTRLTVV.

This clone came up many times. Here the CDR3 reads CAWRRTDTQYF. The CDR3, as DNA: TGTGCCTGGAGGCGGACAGATACGCAGTATTTT. The chain combines TRBV30 with TRBJ2-3; D unclear. The CDR3 covers 11 residues. V gave up 3 bases and J gave up 3 bases, with 4 bases separating them. Germline-derived CDR1 and CDR2 are GTSNPN and SVGIG (reference sequence).

The V gene is TRBV7-2, the J gene TRBJ1-2, with D unresolved. Germline CDR1 is SGHTA and CDR2 is FQGNSA. The CDR3 is made up of 14 amino acids. Trimming removed 9 bases at V and 6 bases at J, with 20 bases between. The CDR3 is CASSTLQSWNGYTF. The CDR3 nucleotides are TGTGCCAGTAGTACGTTGCAGTCCTGGAATGGCTACACCTTC.

This clone was counted between two and nine times. The chain combines TRBV27 with TRBJ1-1; no definite D call. The CDR3 loop spans 13 amino acids. CDR1 and CDR2 from the germline V gene are MNHEY and SMNVEV (reference sequence). Trimming left V 3 bases short and J 5 bases short, with 10 bases between. CDR3: CASSFRDRTEAFF. CDR3 DNA sequence: TGTGCCAGCAGTTTTCGAGATCGGACTGAAGCTTTCTTT.

The chain is built from TRBV6-6 and TRBJ1-1; D unclear. There are 13 residues in the CDR3. V was cut by 5 bases and J by 1 base, with 8 bases left in between. Germline values: CDR1 MNHNY, CDR2 SVGAGI (reference sequence). The CDR3 nucleotides read TGTGCCAGCAGTACCCCAGGGAACACTGAAGCTTTCTTT. Amino acid sequence: CASSTPGNTEAFF.

V is TRBV11-3 and J is TRBJ1-5, with D maybe TRBD1 (5 bases). The CDR3 spans 13 residues. Deletions cut 3 bases from V and 4 bases from J, with 7 bases between. CDR1 and CDR2 from the germline V gene are SGHNT and YENEEA. The CDR3 nucleotides are TGTGCCAGCAGCTTCAGGGTGAATCAGCCCCAGCATTTT. Protein: CASSFRVNQPQHF.

The rearrangement uses TRBV7-9 and TRBJ2-5; TRBD2 might be the D (5 bases). Germline V gives CDR1 SEHNR, CDR2 FQNEAQ (reference sequence). The CDR3 consists of 14 residues. V was trimmed by 3 bases and J by 1 base, leaving 9 bases between them. CDR3 in amino acids: CASSFGIVQETQYF. CDR3 nucleotide sequence: TGTGCCAGCAGCTTCGGGATCGTCCAAGAGACCCAGTACTTC.

The table lists this clone with a few counts. The rearrangement links TRBV5-1 to TRBJ2-1; no clear D gene. CDR1 SGHRS and CDR2 YFSETQ come from the germline V gene. The V and J ends lost 5 bases and 13 bases respectively, with 19 bases between them. The CDR3 loop spans 13 amino acids. The CDR3 protein is CASRVPGGVDQFF. The CDR3 coding sequence is TGCGCCAGCAGAGTTCCGGGCGGAGTTGACCAGTTCTTC.

The rearrangement links TRBV30 to TRBJ1-5, with D uncertain. The length of the CDR3 is 14 residues. The V gene lost 4 bases and the J gene lost 4 bases, with 14 bases spanning the gap. The germline V gene has CDR1 GTSNPN and CDR2 SVGIG (reference sequence). This CDR3 reads CAWNAASGNQPQHF. The CDR3 DNA sequence: TGTGCCTGGAACGCCGCCAGTGGGAATCAGCCCCAGCATTTT.